These T cell receptor beta chains were read from a single sample in a study of low-dose radiotherapy and immunotherapy resistance in tumors. TCRdb reanalysed the reads using MiXCR and keeps one entry per CDR3 protein. This table has 100,000 or so distinct CDR3 sequences, under 25% appearing once. Sequenced here: PBMCs, sampled after low-dose radiotherapy plus immunotherapy. The receptor set was obtained from a male donor with prostate cancer. The CDR3 runs from the conserved cysteine through the conserved F or W. Each record gives: V gene, CDR3 protein.

>TRBV6-2/TRBV6-3
CASRTDGGYEQYF
>TRBV11-3
CASSLGRDSEAFF
>TRBV5-4
CASRSPGGRGFF
>TRBV19
CASSGTGSLNEKLFF
>TRBV14
CASSQVGKGYPPYEQYF
>TRBV18
CASSPSRVGYEQYF
>TRBV4-2
CASSQDSIYEQYF
>TRBV12-3/TRBV12-4
CASSLETWGGVQPQHF
>TRBV7-8
CASSASRGNQPQHF
>TRBV3-1
CASSQDTDEQYF
>TRBV18
CASSERDKETQYF
>TRBV11-2
CASSLQGPGYNSPLHF
>TRBV5-1
CASSLERGSDEQYF
>TRBV29-1
CSVEVVRSTEAFF
>TRBV7-6
CASSETDRAKGYTF
>TRBV11-2
CASSLERIQETQYF
>TRBV12-3/TRBV12-4
CASRDPVAEQFF
>TRBV10-1
CASSESGNDQPQHF
>TRBV20-1
CSAALAGEFF
>TRBV2
CASRDTGYNEQFF
>TRBV20-1
CSARARSLTPLHF
>TRBV12-2
CASRFIPQDDFPKPTDTQYF
>TRBV7-9
CASSLGASENYEQYF
>TRBV25-1
CASRHDRGTEAFF
>TRBV2
CASSAETRGEQYF
>TRBV13
CASSLPGTSSYNEQFF
>TRBV7-8
CASSLLSGTNYEQYF
>TRBV7-2
CASSSGRGAGETQYF
>TRBV13
CASSSPLSRGGARETQYF
>TRBV5-5
CASSLGGNDQETQYF
>TRBV6-1
CASSGTGLFFTQYF
>TRBV4-2
CASSQTTGLQYGYTF
>TRBV29-1
CSVVGGSGELFF
>TRBV2
CASRLVSYEQYF
>TRBV7-2
CASSWGPGLYGYTF
>TRBV13
CASSLTGQLSYEQYF
>TRBV11-2
CASSLSVLPIDEQYF
>TRBV12-3/TRBV12-4
CASRTTYTGELFF
>TRBV5-4
CASSLRADTQYF
>TRBV7-2
CASSRPSIYIQYF
>TRBV7-6
CASSLDRGPSYEQYF
>TRBV19
CATRQSTSARGEETQYF
>TRBV15
CATSSTGTGMAFF
>TRBV11-2
CASSSRGSGRGDTQYF
>TRBV25-1
CASSDVPRLGSYNEQFF
>TRBV7-6
CASTLGGAGTGELFF
>TRBV6-2/TRBV6-3
CASSYYGNSNQPQHF
>TRBV7-3
CASSLEGRGSTNEKLFF
>TRBV2
CASRQTVGDEQFF
>TRBV5-1
CASSSGDTREYF
>TRBV5-1
CASSSPPTGELFF